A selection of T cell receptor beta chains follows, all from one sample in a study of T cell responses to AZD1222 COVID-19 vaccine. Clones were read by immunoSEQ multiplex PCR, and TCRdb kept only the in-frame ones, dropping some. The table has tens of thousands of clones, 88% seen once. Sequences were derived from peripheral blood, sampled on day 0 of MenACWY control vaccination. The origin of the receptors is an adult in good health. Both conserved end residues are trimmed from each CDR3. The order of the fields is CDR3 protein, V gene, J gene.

CDR3: ASSASVGGNTIY
V: TRBV5-4
J: TRBJ1-3

CDR3: ASSLSWGPDQPQH
V: TRBV27
J: TRBJ1-5

CDR3: ASSPLAGGLETQY
V: TRBV2
J: TRBJ2-5

CDR3: ASSLMVSKVYGYT
V: TRBV5-1
J: TRBJ1-2

CDR3: ASSQPTNTGELF
V: TRBV3-1/TRBV3-2
J: TRBJ2-2

CDR3: AWSVGGNTIY
V: TRBV30
J: TRBJ1-3

CDR3: ATETGLEAF
V: TRBV19
J: TRBJ1-1

CDR3: ASSYGYGTQY
V: TRBV6-5
J: TRBJ2-5

CDR3: ASSPPLNTEAF
V: TRBV6-2/TRBV6-3
J: TRBJ1-1

CDR3: ASSYSLGGGNGYT
V: TRBV6-5
J: TRBJ1-2

CDR3: ASSPTGRNEQF
V: TRBV14
J: TRBJ2-1

CDR3: ASSIGGSANYGYT
V: TRBV19
J: TRBJ1-2

CDR3: ASSHTTAQETQY
V: TRBV3-1/TRBV3-2
J: TRBJ2-5

CDR3: ASLGQGAF
V: TRBV10-2
J: TRBJ1-1

CDR3: ASSPQGTGPYSPLH
V: TRBV2
J: TRBJ1-6

CDR3: ASSGTGNGYT
V: TRBV6-5
J: TRBJ1-2

CDR3: ASSLGAGAGEKLF
V: TRBV7-2
J: TRBJ1-4

CDR3: ASSYLGTEAF
V: TRBV6-2/TRBV6-3
J: TRBJ1-1

CDR3: ASSMGAGELF
V: TRBV19
J: TRBJ2-2

CDR3: ASSLYEAGELF
V: TRBV11-3
J: TRBJ2-2

CDR3: AISESGGVTEAF
V: TRBV10-3
J: TRBJ1-1

CDR3: ASSYGGTVPEAF
V: TRBV6-5
J: TRBJ1-1

CDR3: ASSLEGNTGELF
V: TRBV28
J: TRBJ2-2

CDR3: ASSAGQAYGYT
V: TRBV7-8
J: TRBJ1-2

CDR3: ATSGGAGTDTQY
V: TRBV24-1
J: TRBJ2-3

CDR3: ASSFSGGGTDTQY
V: TRBV6-5
J: TRBJ2-3

CDR3: ASRSGGVARGTDTQY
V: TRBV2
J: TRBJ2-3